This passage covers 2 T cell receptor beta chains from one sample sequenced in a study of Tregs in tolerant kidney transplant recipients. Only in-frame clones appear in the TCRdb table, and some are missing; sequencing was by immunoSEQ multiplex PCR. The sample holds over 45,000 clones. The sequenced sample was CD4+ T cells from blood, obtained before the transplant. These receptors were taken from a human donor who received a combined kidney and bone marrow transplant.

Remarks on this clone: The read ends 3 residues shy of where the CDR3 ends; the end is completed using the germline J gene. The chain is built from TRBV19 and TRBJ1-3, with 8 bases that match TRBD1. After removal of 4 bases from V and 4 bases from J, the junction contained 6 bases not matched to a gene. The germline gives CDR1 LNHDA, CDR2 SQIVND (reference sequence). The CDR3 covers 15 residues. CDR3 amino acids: CASSTRTGQGNTIYF. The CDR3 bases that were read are TGTGCCAGTAGTACCCGGACAGGGCAAGGAAACACC.

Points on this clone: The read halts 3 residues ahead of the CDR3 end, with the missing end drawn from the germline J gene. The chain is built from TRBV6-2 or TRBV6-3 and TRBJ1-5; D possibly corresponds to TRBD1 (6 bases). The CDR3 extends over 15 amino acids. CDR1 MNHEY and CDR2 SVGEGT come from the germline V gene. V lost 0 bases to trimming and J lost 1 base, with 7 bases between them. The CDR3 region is CASSYSRGSNQPQHF. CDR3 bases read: TGTGCCAGCAGTTACTCGAGGGGGAGCAATCAGCCC.